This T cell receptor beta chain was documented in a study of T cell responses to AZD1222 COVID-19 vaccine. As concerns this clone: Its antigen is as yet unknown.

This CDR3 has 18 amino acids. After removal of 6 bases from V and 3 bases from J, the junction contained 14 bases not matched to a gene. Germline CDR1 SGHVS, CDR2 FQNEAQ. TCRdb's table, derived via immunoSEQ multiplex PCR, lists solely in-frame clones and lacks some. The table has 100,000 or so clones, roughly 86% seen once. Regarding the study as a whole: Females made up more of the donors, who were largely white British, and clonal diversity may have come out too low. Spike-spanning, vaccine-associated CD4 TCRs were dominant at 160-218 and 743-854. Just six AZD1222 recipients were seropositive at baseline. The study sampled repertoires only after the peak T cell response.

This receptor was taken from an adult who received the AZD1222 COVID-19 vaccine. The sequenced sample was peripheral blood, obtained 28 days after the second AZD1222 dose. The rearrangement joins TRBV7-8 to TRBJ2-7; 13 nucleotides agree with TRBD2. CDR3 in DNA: TGTGCCAGCAGTTATGGACTAGCGGGAGTCCCAATCGACTACGAGCAGTACTTC. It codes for CASSYGLAGVPIDYEQYF.